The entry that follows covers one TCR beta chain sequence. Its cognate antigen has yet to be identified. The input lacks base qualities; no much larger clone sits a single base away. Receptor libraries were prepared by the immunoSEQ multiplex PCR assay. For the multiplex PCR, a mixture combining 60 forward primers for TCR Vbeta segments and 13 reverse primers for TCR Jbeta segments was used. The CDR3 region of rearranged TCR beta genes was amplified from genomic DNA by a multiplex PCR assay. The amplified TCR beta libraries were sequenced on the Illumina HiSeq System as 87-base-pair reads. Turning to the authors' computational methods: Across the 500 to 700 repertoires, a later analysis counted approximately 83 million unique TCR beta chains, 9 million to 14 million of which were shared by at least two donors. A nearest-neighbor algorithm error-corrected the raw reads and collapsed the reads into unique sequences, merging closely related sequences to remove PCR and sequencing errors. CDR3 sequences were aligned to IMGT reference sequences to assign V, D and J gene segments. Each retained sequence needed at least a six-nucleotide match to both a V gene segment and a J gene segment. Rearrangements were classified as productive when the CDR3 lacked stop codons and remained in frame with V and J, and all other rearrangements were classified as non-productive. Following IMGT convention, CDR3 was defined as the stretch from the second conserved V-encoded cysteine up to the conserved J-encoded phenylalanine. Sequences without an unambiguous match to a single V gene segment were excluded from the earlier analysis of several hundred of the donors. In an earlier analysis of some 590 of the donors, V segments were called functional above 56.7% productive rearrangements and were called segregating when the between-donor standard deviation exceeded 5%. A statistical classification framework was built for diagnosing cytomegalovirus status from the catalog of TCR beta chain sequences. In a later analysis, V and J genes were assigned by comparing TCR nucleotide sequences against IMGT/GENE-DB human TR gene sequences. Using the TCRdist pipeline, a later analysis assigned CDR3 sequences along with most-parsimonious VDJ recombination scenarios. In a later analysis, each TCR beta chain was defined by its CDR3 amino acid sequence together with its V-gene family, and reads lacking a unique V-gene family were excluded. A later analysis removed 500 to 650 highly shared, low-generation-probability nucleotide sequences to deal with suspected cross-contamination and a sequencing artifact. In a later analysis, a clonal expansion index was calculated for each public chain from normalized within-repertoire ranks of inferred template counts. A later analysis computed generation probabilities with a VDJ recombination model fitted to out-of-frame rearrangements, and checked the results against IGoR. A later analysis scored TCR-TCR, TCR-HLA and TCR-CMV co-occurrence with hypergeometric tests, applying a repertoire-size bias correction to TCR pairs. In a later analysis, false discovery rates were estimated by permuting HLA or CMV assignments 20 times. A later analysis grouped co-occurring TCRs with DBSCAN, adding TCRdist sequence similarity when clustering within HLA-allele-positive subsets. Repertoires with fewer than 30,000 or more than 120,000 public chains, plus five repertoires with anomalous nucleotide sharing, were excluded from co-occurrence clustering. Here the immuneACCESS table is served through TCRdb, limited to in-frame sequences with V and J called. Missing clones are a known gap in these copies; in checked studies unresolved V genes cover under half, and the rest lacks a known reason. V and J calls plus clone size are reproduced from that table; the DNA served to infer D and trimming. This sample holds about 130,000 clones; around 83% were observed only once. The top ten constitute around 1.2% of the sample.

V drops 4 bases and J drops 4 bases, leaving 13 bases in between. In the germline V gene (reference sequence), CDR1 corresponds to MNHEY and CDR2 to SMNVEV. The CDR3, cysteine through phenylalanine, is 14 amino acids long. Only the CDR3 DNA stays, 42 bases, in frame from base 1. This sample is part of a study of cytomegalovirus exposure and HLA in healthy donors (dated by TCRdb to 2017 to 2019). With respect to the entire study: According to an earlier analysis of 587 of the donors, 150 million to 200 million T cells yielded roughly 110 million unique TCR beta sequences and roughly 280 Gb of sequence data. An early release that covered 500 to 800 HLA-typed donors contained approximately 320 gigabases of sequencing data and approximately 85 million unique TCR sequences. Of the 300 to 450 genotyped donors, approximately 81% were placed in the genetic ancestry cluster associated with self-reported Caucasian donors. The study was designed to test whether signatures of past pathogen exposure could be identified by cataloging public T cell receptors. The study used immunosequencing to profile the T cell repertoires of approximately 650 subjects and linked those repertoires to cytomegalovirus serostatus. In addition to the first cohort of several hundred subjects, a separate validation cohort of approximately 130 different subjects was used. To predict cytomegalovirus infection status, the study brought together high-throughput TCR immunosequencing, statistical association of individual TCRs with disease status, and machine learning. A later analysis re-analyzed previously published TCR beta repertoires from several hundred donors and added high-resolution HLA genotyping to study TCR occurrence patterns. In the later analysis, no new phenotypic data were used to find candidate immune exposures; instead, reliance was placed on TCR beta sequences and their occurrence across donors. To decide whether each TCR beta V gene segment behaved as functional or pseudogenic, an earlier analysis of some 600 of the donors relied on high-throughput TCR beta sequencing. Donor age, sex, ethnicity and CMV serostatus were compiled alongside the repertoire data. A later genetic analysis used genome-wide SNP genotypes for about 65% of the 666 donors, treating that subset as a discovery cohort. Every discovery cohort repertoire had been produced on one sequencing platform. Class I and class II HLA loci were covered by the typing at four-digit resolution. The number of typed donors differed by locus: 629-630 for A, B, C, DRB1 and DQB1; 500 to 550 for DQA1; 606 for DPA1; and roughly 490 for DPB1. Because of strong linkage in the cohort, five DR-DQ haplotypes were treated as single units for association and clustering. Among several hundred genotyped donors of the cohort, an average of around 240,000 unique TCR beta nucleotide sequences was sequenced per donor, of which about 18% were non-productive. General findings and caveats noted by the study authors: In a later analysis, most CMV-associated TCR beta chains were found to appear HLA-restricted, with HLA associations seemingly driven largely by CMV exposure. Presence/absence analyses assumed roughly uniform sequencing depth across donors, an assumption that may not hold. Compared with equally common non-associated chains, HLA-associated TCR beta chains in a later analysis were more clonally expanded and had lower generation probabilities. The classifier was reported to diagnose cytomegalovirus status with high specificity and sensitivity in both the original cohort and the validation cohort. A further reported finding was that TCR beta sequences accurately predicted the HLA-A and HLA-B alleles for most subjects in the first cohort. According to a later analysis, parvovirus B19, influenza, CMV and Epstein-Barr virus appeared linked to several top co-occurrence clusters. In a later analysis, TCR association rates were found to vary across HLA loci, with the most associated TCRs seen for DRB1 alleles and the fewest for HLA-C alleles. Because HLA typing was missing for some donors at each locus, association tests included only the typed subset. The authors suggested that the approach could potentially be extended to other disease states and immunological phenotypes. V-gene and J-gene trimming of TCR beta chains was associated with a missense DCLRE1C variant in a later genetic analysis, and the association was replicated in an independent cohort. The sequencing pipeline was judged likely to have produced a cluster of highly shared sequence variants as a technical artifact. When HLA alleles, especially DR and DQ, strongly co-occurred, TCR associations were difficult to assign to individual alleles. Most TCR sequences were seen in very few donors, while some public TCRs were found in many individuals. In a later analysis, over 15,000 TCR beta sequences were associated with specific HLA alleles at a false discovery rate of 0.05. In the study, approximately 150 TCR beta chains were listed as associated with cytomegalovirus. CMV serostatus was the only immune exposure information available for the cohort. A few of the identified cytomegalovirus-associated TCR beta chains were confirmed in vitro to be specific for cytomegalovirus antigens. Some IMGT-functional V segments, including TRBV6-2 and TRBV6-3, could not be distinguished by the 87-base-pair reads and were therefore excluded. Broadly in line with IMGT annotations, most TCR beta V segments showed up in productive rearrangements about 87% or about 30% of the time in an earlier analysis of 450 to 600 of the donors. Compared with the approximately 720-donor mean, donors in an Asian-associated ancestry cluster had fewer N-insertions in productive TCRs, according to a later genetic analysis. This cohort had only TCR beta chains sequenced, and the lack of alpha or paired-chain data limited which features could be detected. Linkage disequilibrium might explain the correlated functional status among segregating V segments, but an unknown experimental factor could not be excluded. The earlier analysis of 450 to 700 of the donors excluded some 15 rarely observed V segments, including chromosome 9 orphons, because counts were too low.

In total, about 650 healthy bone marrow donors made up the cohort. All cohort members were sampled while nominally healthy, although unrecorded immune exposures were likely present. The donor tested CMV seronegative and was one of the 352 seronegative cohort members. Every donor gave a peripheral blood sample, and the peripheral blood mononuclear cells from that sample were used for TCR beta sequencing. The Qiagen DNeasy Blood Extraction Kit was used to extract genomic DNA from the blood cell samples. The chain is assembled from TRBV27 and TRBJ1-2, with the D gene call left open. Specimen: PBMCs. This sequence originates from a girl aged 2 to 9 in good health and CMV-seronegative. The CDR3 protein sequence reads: CASSWTSTFYGYTF. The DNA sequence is TGTGCCAGCAGTTGGACTTCGACATTCTATGGCTACACCTTC.